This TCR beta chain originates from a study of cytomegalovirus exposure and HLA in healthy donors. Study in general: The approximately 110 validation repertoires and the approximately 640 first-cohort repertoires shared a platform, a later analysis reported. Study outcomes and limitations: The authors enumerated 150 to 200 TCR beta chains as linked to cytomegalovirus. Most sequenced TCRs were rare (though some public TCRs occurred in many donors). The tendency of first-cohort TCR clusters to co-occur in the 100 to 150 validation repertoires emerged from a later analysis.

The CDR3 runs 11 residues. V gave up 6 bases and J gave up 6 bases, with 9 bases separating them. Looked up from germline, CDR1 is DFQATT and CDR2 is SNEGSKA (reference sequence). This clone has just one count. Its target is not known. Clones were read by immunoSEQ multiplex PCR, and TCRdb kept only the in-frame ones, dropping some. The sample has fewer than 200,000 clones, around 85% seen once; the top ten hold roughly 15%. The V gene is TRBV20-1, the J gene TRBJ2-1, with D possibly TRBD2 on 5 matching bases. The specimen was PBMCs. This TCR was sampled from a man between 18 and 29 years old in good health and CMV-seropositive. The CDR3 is CSAQLVNEQFF. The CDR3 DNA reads TGCAGTGCACAACTAGTCAATGAGCAGTTCTTC.